The clone carrying this T cell receptor (beta chain) was observed many times. This record comes from a study of T cells after yellow fever vaccination. CDR3 length: 15 amino acids. Germline CDR1 LGHDT, CDR2 YNNKEL (reference sequence). With V trimmed by 4 bases and J by 2 bases, 1 base remained unmatched. TCRdb analysed the 5' RACE reads with MiXCR anew, one entry per CDR3 protein. The sample holds 95,000 to 150,000 distinct CDR3 sequences; around 9.8% are singletons and the top ten take less than 40%. Material: CD8+ T cells sorted from PBMCs, obtained on the day of the yellow fever booster vaccination. V gene TRBV3-1 combines with J gene TRBJ2-3; 12 positions match TRBD2. The source is a man aged 18-30 years who received the YFV17D yellow fever vaccine. CDR3 nucleotides: TGTGCCAGCAGCCGACTAGCGGGGGCCACAGATACGCAGTATTTT. Translating it yields CASSRLAGATDTQYF.